The entry below gives a single T cell receptor (beta chain) sequence along with its context. What it recognizes is unknown. The sample comes from a study of vaccination effects on CD4 cells after COVID-19. Study outcomes and limitations: Among infection- and vaccine-induced clones, marked clonal contraction occurred late after vaccination.

Method: immunoSEQ multiplex PCR; TCRdb's copy keeps in-frame clones and lacks some. The table shows tens of thousands of clones, with roughly 70% occurring only once. V shed 3 bases and J shed 6 bases, with 19 bases lying between them. The CDR3 spans 15 residues. CDR1 is DFQATT, CDR2 SNEGSKA, per germline (reference sequence). Expansion with viral peptide pools was applied to antigen-specific CD4+ T cells by the ViraFEST assay prior to sequencing. Following culture for roughly 10 days, CD4+ T cells were isolated. Vaccine recipients had no previous SARS-CoV-2 infection; their nucleocapsid antibodies were negative. The authors replaced half the medium with IL-2 medium on days 3 and 7.

The specimen comprised CD4+ T cells from PBMCs cultured with HCoV-NL63 spike peptides, sampled before COVID-19 vaccination. This TCR derives from a human donor who received a COVID-19 vaccine. The gene calls are TRBV20-1 and TRBJ2-3; tentative D call: TRBD2 (5 bases). The CDR3 coding sequence is TGCAGTGCTAGTAGTGTCGACGAGGACTGGGATACGCAGTATTTT. Protein product: CSASSVDEDWDTQYF.